This T cell receptor beta chain was observed in a study of T cell responses to AZD1222 COVID-19 vaccine. Study-level findings and limits: The study found vaccine-associated CD4 TCRs spanning spike, dominant at 160-218 and 743-854. All repertoire sampling was performed exclusively after the peak T cell response. Only a handful of individuals given AZD1222 were seropositive at baseline. White British donors predominated, females outnumbered males, and clonal diversity was possibly underestimated.

The repertoire was sequenced with immunoSEQ multiplex PCR; TCRdb's copy has only in-frame clones and lacks some. The top ten clones hold approximately 4.8% of a sample with approximately 80,000 clones, roughly 88% of them seen once. A remark on this clone: Antigen specificity is unknown.

The clonotype originates from an adult in good health. The sample here was peripheral blood, taken on day 0 of MenACWY control vaccination.

The CDR3 nucleotides are TGTGCCAGCAGCTTCGGTAGCTGGTACACCGGGGAGCTGTTTTTT. This translates into CASSFGSWYTGELFF. This chain uses TRBV7-3 with TRBJ2-2; no clear D gene. V was clipped by 3 bases and J by 3 bases, with 11 bases between them. The CDR3 has 15 amino acids. Germline assignment: CDR1 SGHTA and CDR2 FQGTGA.